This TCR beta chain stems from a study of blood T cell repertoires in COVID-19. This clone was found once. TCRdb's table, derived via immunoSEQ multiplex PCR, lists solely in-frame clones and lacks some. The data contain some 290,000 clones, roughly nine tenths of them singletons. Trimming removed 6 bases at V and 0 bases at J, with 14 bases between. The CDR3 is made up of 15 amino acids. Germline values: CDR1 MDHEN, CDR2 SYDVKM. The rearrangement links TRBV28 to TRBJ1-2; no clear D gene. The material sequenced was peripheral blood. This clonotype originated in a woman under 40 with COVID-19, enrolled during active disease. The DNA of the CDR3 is TGTGCCAGCAGGCTCAGCCAGGTCCCTAACTATGGCTACACCTTC. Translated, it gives CASRLSQVPNYGYTF.